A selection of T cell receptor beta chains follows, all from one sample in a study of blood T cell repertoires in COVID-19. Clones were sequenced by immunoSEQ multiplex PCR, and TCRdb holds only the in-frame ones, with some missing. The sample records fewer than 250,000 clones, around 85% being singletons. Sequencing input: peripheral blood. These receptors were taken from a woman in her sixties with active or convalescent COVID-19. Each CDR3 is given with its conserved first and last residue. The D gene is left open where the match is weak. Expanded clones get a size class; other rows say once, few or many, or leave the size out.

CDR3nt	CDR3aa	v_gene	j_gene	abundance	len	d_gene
TGCGCCAGCAGCTTAAGCGGGGCATGGACTGAAGCTTTCTTT	CASSLSGAWTEAFF	TRBV5-1	TRBJ1-1	.	14	.
TGTGCCAGCAGCCAAGATCCGGGGATGAACACTGAAGCTTTCTTT	CASSQDPGMNTEAFF	TRBV3-1/TRBV3-2	TRBJ1-1	.	15	.
TGCGCCAGCAGTGAGCCATGGGGGGGCGAGTTTACTGAAGCTTTCTTT	CASSEPWGGEFTEAFF	TRBV10-2	TRBJ1-1	.	16	.
TGTGCCAGCAGCACCGGGGGGGTGCCGGACTATGGCTACACCTTC	CASSTGGVPDYGYTF	TRBV28	TRBJ1-2	.	15	.
TGTGCCAGCAGCTTAGGAGTAGCGGCTGACAATGAGCAGTTCTTC	CASSLGVAADNEQFF	TRBV7-2	TRBJ2-1	once	15	.
TGTGCCTGGAGTGCCGGGGGGCAGGGGATTAATGAAAAACTGTTTTTT	CAWSAGGQGINEKLFF	TRBV30	TRBJ1-4	.	16	.
TGTGCCAGCAGTTTCAGGGCGAGGCAGCCCCAGCATTTT	CASSFRARQPQHF	TRBV12-3/TRBV12-4	TRBJ1-5	once	13	.
TGTGCCAGCTGGGGGGCAGGACTAGCGGGAAGCACAGATACGCAGTATTTT	CASWGAGLAGSTDTQYF	TRBV28	TRBJ2-3	.	17	TRBD2
TGTGCCTGTACCAAAGGGACTAGCTGGTACAATGAGCAGTTCTTC	CACTKGTSWYNEQFF	TRBV30	TRBJ2-1	.	15	TRBD2
TGTGCCTGGAGTATACACCTAGGGAACACTGAAGCTTTCTTT	CAWSIHLGNTEAFF	TRBV30	TRBJ1-1	.	14	.
TGTGCCAGCAGCGACGTCGGACAGAGCTATGGCTACACCTTC	CASSDVGQSYGYTF	TRBV6-6	TRBJ1-2	.	14	.
TGCGCCAGCAGCCAAGATTCCGGGGGTCGCGTGCTGTTTTTT	CASSQDSGGRVLFF	TRBV4-1	TRBJ2-2	few	14	.
TGTGCCAGCAGCTTGGTCCGGGACAGGGTGAGGTTCTTC	CASSLVRDRVRFF	TRBV5-6	TRBJ2-1	.	13	TRBD1
TGTGCCACTCCACCGTCAGGGACTAGCGGGAGAAAGGGGACCCAGTACTTC	CATPPSGTSGRKGTQYF	TRBV5-8	TRBJ2-5	.	17	TRBD2
TGTGCCATCAGTGAATTGACCGGGGATGCTGGAAACACCATATATTTT	CAISELTGDAGNTIYF	TRBV10-3	TRBJ1-3	.	16	.
TGTGCCAGCAGCTCGGTTCTAGCGAGGGAGCAGTACTTC	CASSSVLAREQYF	TRBV7-2	TRBJ2-7	.	13	.
TGTGCCAGCAGCTTGGGTCCGGGACTAGCGGGGAGCACAGATACGCAGTATTTT	CASSLGPGLAGSTDTQYF	TRBV5-4	TRBJ2-3	.	18	TRBD2
TGTGCCAGCAGCTTCGGGGGGAGAGCCTATAATTCACCCCTCCACTTT	CASSFGGRAYNSPLHF	TRBV13	TRBJ1-6	few	16	.
TGTGCCAGCAGTTCACGACAGGGGGGCGAGCAGTTCTTC	CASSSRQGGEQFF	TRBV27	TRBJ2-1	.	13	TRBD1
TGTGCCAGCAGCTCAACCGGGGCGGGGGGCTCCTACAATGAGCAGTTCTTC	CASSSTGAGGSYNEQFF	TRBV11-2	TRBJ2-1	.	17	TRBD2
TGTGCCAGCAGGGCACGTGGGGGGGGCGCGGTTGTGAATCAGCCCCAGCATTTT	CASRARGGGAVVNQPQHF	TRBV6-7	TRBJ1-5	many	18	.
TGCGCCAGCAGTGGGGTCGGACAATCTGGAAACACCATATATTTT	CASSGVGQSGNTIYF	TRBV10-2	TRBJ1-3	.	15	.
TGTGCCACTTCCTCAGGGTTGGGTCAGCCCCAGCATTTT	CATSSGLGQPQHF	TRBV19	TRBJ1-5	.	13	.
TGCGCCAGCAGTGAACCGGGAGATGAAGCTTTCTTT	CASSEPGDEAFF	TRBV10-1	TRBJ1-1	.	12	.
TGTGCCAGCAGTTTATCAGGGGATGGCTACACCTTC	CASSLSGDGYTF	TRBV27	TRBJ1-2	.	12	.
TGTGCCAGCAGTCTTTGGACAGGGGACGAAAAACTGTTTTTT	CASSLWTGDEKLFF	TRBV28	TRBJ1-4	.	14	TRBD1
TGTGCCAGCAGCCTGATAGCCCAGGGGGGTGAAAAACTGTTTTTT	CASSLIAQGGEKLFF	TRBV7-9	TRBJ1-4	.	15	TRBD1
TGTGCCAGCAGCCAACTCCTAGCGGGAGCCTACGAGCAGTACTTC	CASSQLLAGAYEQYF	TRBV14	TRBJ2-7	.	15	TRBD2
TGTGCCAGCAGCTTATTGTCAGGGCGAGCAGATACGCAGTATTTT	CASSLLSGRADTQYF	TRBV11-2	TRBJ2-3	.	15	.
TGCGCCAGCAGCCAAGGACGGGGGGGCCCTACAGATACGCAGTATTTT	CASSQGRGGPTDTQYF	TRBV4-1	TRBJ2-3	.	16	TRBD2
TGTGCCAGCTCACTTAGCCACGGGACAGCAGCAACTAATGAAAAACTGTTTTTT	CASSLSHGTAATNEKLFF	TRBV18	TRBJ1-4	.	18	TRBD1
TGTGCCAGCAGCCAGACCGGACAGAATATTAATGAGCAGTTCTTC	CASSQTGQNINEQFF	TRBV3-1/TRBV3-2	TRBJ2-1	.	15	.
TGTGCCAGCGCTACAGGACAGGGTCGTGCGAGCACTGAAGCTTTCTTT	CASATGQGRASTEAFF	TRBV27	TRBJ1-1	.	16	TRBD1
TGTGCCAGCAGCCAAGAACGCGGCGGAGATACGCAGTATTTT	CASSQERGGDTQYF	TRBV3-1/TRBV3-2	TRBJ2-3	.	14	.
TGTGCCAGCAGCTTATCTCCGAGGTTTGGGGAGCAGTTCTTC	CASSLSPRFGEQFF	TRBV7-8	TRBJ2-1	.	14	.
TGCAGCGTTGGTGGCAGGGGCTGGAACGAGCAGTACTTC	CSVGGRGWNEQYF	TRBV29-1	TRBJ2-7	.	13	.
TGTGCCAGCAGCTTAATGGGTCCGGGACTAGCGGGAGAGGTCTACGAGCAGTACTTC	CASSLMGPGLAGEVYEQYF	TRBV7-8	TRBJ2-7	.	19	TRBD2
TGCGCCAGCAGCTTGGGAGCGGGGGTATCAGATACGCAGTATTTT	CASSLGAGVSDTQYF	TRBV5-1	TRBJ2-3	.	15	TRBD2
TGTGCCAGCAGCCCAAACAGGGAAACCTATGGCTACACCTTC	CASSPNRETYGYTF	TRBV3-1/TRBV3-2	TRBJ1-2	once	14	.
TGTGCCAGCAGGGACAGGGGATATAATTCACCCCTCCACTTT	CASRDRGYNSPLHF	TRBV2	TRBJ1-6	.	14	TRBD1
TGTGCCAGCAGTTACGACAGGGGCCTTTATCAGCCCCAGCATTTT	CASSYDRGLYQPQHF	TRBV6-6	TRBJ1-5	.	15	TRBD1
TGTGCCAGCAGTTACGGTCCAGGGAAGGGGACCCAGTACTTC	CASSYGPGKGTQYF	TRBV6-5	TRBJ2-5	.	14	.
TGTGCCAGCAGCCAAGTCTGGGCTAGCGGATCCTACAATGAGCAGTTCTTC	CASSQVWASGSYNEQFF	TRBV4-2	TRBJ2-1	.	17	TRBD2
TGTGCCAGCTCACCCTCTACAGGGATGCTCAATGAGCAGTTCTTC	CASSPSTGMLNEQFF	TRBV18	TRBJ2-1	.	15	.
TGTGCCAGCAGTCCAACAGGGGGGTTGGAGACCTACGAGCAGTACTTC	CASSPTGGLETYEQYF	TRBV9	TRBJ2-7	once	16	TRBD1
TGTGCCAGCAGTTTATGGGCAGGGAATGGCTACACCTTC	CASSLWAGNGYTF	TRBV28	TRBJ1-2	.	13	.
TGCGCCAGCAGCTTGGAACAGGGGGGCATGAACACTGAAGCTTTCTTT	CASSLEQGGMNTEAFF	TRBV5-1	TRBJ1-1	.	16	TRBD1
TGTGCCAGCAGTTGGACTAGCCAGACCCAGTACTTC	CASSWTSQTQYF	TRBV2	TRBJ2-5	.	12	TRBD2
TGTGCCAGCAGTCCGAGACAGGGGAGCGCCGGGGAGCTGTTTTTT	CASSPRQGSAGELFF	TRBV6-6	TRBJ2-2	.	15	TRBD1
TGCGCCAGCAGCTTCACCGGGACTAGCGGGTACTCCTACAATGAGCAGTTCTTC	CASSFTGTSGYSYNEQFF	TRBV5-1	TRBJ2-1	.	18	TRBD2
TGTGCCAGCAGCTTAGCCGCGGGGACTAACAATGAGCAGTTCTTC	CASSLAAGTNNEQFF	TRBV7-2	TRBJ2-1	.	15	TRBD2
TGTGCCAGTGAAAGGGACAGAATGATGAACACTGAAGCTTTCTTT	CASERDRMMNTEAFF	TRBV4-2	TRBJ1-1	.	15	TRBD1
TGTGCCAGCAGCCCAGGAGGGGCGGGGGGGCCGGACAATGAGCAGTTCTTC	CASSPGGAGGPDNEQFF	TRBV7-9	TRBJ2-1	.	17	TRBD2
TGCGCCAGCAGCTTGGGCCGGCAGGGCATCTATGGCTACACCTTC	CASSLGRQGIYGYTF	TRBV5-1	TRBJ1-2	.	15	.
TGTGCCAGCAGCCAAGATCGGACAGGGGCCCACATTCAGTACTTC	CASSQDRTGAHIQYF	TRBV3-1/TRBV3-2	TRBJ2-4	.	15	TRBD1
TGCGCCAGCAGCTTGGCCTTTCGGAGTTCCTACAATGAGCAGTTCTTC	CASSLAFRSSYNEQFF	TRBV5-1	TRBJ2-1	once	16	.